These 28 T cell receptor beta chains share one sample of origin, sequenced in a study of response to subunit inactivated influenza vaccine. TCRdb independently ran MiXCR on the RT-PCR reads; one entry per CDR3 protein. Here the sample spans roughly 650,000 distinct CDR3 sequences, approximately 14% being singletons. The sample was PBMCs from blood, taken 14 to 15 days before vaccination. Source of these receptors: a man aged 45-60 years who received an inactivated influenza vaccine.

This sequence joins TRBV6-1 and TRBJ2-4, with TRBD1 matching 7 bases. The CDR3 has 14 amino acids. The V gene's germline CDR1 is MNHNS and CDR2 SASEGT. J lost 4 bases, V lost 4 bases, and 4 bases had no gene match. CDR3 nucleotides: TGTGCCAGCAGTGTAATACAGGGGAAAAACATTCAGTACTTC. It specifies CASSVIQGKNIQYF.

The J gene is TRBJ2-1, the V gene TRBV20-1; 9 positions match TRBD2. This CDR3 contains 15 residues. From germline, CDR1 is DFQATT and CDR2 SNEGSKA (reference sequence). The V gene end was trimmed by 1 base and the J gene end by 15 bases; junction bases not matched to a gene: 16. As DNA, the CDR3 is TGCAGTGCTAGAGTGGGTACTAGCGGGCCTCTCAGTGGGTTCTTC. Translated: CSARVGTSGPLSGFF.

The chain has TRBV20-1 and TRBJ2-1, with a possible D match to TRBD2 (6 bases). CDR1 is DFQATT, CDR2 SNEGSKA, per germline (reference sequence). The V and J ends lost 0 bases and 6 bases respectively, with 9 bases between them. This CDR3 region has 13 residues. Here the CDR3 DNA reads TGCAGTGCTAGAGACGGGACTGGCAATGAGCAGTTCTTC. It is translated as CSARDGTGNEQFF.

The chain joins TRBV11-3 to TRBJ2-1, with D possibly TRBD2 on 6 matching bases. Per germline, CDR1 SGHNT and CDR2 YENEEA. The ends were cut back, 5 bases at V and 8 bases at J, with 10 bases in the middle. This CDR3 contains 12 residues. The CDR3 protein is CASSAGPYEQFF. In DNA form, the CDR3 reads TGTGCCAGCAGCGCGGGGCCCTATGAGCAGTTCTTC.

This clonotype occurred many times. This chain connects TRBV20-1 to TRBJ2-1, with 7 nucleotides matching TRBD1. Germline lookup yields CDR1 DFQATT and CDR2 SNEGSKA (reference sequence). The trim removed 6 bases at V and 2 bases at J, leaving 13 bases unmatched. This CDR3 contains 16 residues. This CDR3 reads CSAPLLTGSPYNEQFF. The CDR3 DNA reads TGCAGTGCCCCCCTTTTGACAGGGTCGCCCTACAATGAGCAGTTCTTC.

This clonotype was detected a few times. The V call is TRBV7-9, the J call TRBJ2-1; D ambiguous. This CDR3 has 16 amino acids. Germline assignment: CDR1 SEHNR and CDR2 FQNEAQ (reference sequence). Deletions cut 2 bases from V and 5 bases from J, with 16 bases between. The DNA of the CDR3 is TGTGCCAGCAGCTTACTCCACAGTATCGGAGACAATGAGCAGTTCTTC. Amino acids: CASSLLHSIGDNEQFF.

This clonotype was observed a single time. The chain combines TRBV28 with TRBJ1-1; D is unresolved. This CDR3 is 14 amino acids long. The V end was cut by 6 bases, the J end by 1 base, with 12 bases between. Germline V gives CDR1 MDHEN, CDR2 SYDVKM. CDR3 sequence (DNA): TGTGCCAGCAGATACACTACAGAGAACACTGAAGCTTTCTTT. It specifies CASRYTTENTEAFF.

This clonotype came up a few times. The gene calls are TRBV28 and TRBJ1-3; D ambiguous. CDR3 length: 10 amino acids. Per germline, CDR1 MDHEN and CDR2 SYDVKM. V lost 6 bases and J lost 4, with 1 base in between. CDR3 protein: CASSGNTIYF. The CDR3 nucleotides read TGTGCCAGCAGCGGAAACACCATATATTTT.

This clonotype was counted many times. CDR3 sequence: CASSPLQGVGTDTQYF. The CDR3 bases are TGTGCCAGCAGCCCTCTTCAGGGTGTCGGAACAGATACGCAGTATTTT. The chain employs TRBV11-2 and TRBJ2-3; possibly TRBD1 for D (5 bases). CDR3 length: 16 amino acids. The germline V gene encodes CDR1 SGHAT and CDR2 FQNNGV. V was clipped by 5 bases and J by 3 bases, with 18 bases between them. The full variable domain, its missing parts supplied by reference TRBV11-2 and TRBJ2-3, is EAGVAQSPRYKIIEKRQSVAFWCNPISGHATLYWYQQILGQGPKLLIQFQNNGVVDDSQLPKDRFSAERLKGVDSTLKIQPAKLEDSAVYLCASSPLQGVGTDTQYFGPGTRLTVL.

At least ten counts were recorded for this clonotype. CDR3 DNA: TGCGCCAGCAGCTTGTCCGGGACTAGCGGGAGAAATGAGCAGTTCTTC. Amino acids: CASSLSGTSGRNEQFF. This sequence joins TRBV5-1 and TRBJ2-1, with 14 nucleotides matching TRBD2. V lost 1 base to trimming and J lost 7 bases; unmatched junction nucleotides: 4. CDR1 is SGHRS, CDR2 YFSETQ, per germline. The CDR3 is 16 residues long.

The V gene is TRBV2, the J gene TRBJ1-6; D is unresolved. Germline assignment: CDR1 SNHLY and CDR2 FYNNEI. The CDR3 covers 16 residues. V lost 6 bases and J 0 bases, leaving 12 bases between the germline ends. CDR3 in DNA: TGTGCCAGCAGATCGATCGCAAGCTCCTATAATTCACCCCTCCACTTT. It specifies CASRSIASSYNSPLHF.

This clonotype has ten or more counts. The chain recombines TRBV20-1 with TRBJ2-1; 11 bases line up with TRBD2. The CDR3 loop spans 14 amino acids. Germline V gene data show CDR1 as DFQATT and CDR2 as SNEGSKA (reference sequence). V gave up 6 bases and J gave up 5 bases; unmatched junction bases: 6. The CDR3 DNA sequence: TGCAGTGCCCCCGCGGGACTAGCGGACAATGAGCAGTTCTTC. This gives the protein CSAPAGLADNEQFF.

The rearrangement joins TRBV28 to TRBJ1-2; D perhaps matches TRBD1 (6 bases). With 7 bases removed from V and 5 bases from J, the gap between germline ends came to 14 bases. This CDR3 has 13 residues. The germline CDR1 and CDR2 sequences are MDHEN and SYDVKM. CDR3 protein: CASNLDRSYGYTF. CDR3 DNA: TGTGCCAGCAACCTAGACAGGTCTTATGGCTACACCTTC.

This clonotype was found many times. The CDR3 region is CASSRTRNTEAFF. The DNA of the CDR3 is TGTGCCAGCAGCCGGACGAGGAACACTGAAGCTTTCTTT. V usage is TRBV3-1 and J usage is TRBJ1-1; D is unresolved. Trimming stripped 4 bases from V and 1 base from J, with 7 bases between. Germline values: CDR1 LGHDT, CDR2 YNNKEL (reference sequence). This CDR3 spans 13 amino acids.

This clonotype was detected many times. The chain carries TRBV4-3 and TRBJ2-3; no firm D call. The CDR3 consists of 13 residues. V shed 0 bases and J shed 4 bases, with 5 bases lying between them. Per germline, CDR1 LGHNA and CDR2 YSLEER. The CDR3 DNA is TGCGCCAGCAGCCAAGAAGTGGCAGATACGCAGTATTTT. Protein product: CASSQEVADTQYF.

Worth noting for this clonotype: Since a much larger clone is just one base distant, this may be a read error. The chain has TRBV5-1 and TRBJ2-4; 10 bases line up with TRBD2. The CDR3 has 14 residues. V trimming: 8 bases; J trimming: 4 bases; junction bases outside the gene matches: 6. Germline values: CDR1 SGHRS, CDR2 YFSETQ. CDR3 region: CASSSGGGKNIQYF. For the CDR3, the DNA is TGCGCCAGTTCTAGCGGGGGCGGGAAAAACATTCAGTACTTC.

The J gene is TRBJ2-1, the V gene TRBV7-2, with TRBD2 matching over 9 bases. V dropped 3 bases and J dropped 15; count of bases not matched to a gene: 6. Germline V gene data show CDR1 as SGHTA and CDR2 as FQGNSA. The CDR3 runs 12 residues. The CDR3 loop reads CASSFAGGGTFF. CDR3 coding DNA: TGTGCCAGCAGCTTCGCGGGGGGGGGTACGTTCTTC.

There are many counts of this clonotype. The genes are TRBV5-1 and TRBJ2-7, with 9 bases aligning to TRBD1. CDR1 SGHRS and CDR2 YFSETQ come from the germline V gene. V lost 0 bases and J lost 2; bases outside the gene matches: 3. This CDR3 is built from 15 residues. The CDR3: CASSLVGTGPYEQYF. CDR3 in DNA: TGCGCCAGCAGCTTGGTAGGGACAGGGCCCTACGAGCAGTACTTC.

The CDR3: CASSLAPPWDGTKEQYF. The CDR3 DNA sequence: TGTGCCAGCAGCTTAGCCCCCCCATGGGACGGAACTAAAGAGCAGTACTTC. The rearrangement uses TRBV7-2 and TRBJ2-7, with D tentatively TRBD1 or TRBD2 (5 bases each). V was shortened by 0 bases and J by 7 bases, with 22 bases between the two germline ends. This CDR3 comprises 17 residues. Germline V gene sequence: CDR1 SGHTA, CDR2 FQGNSA.

This clonotype turned up a few times. The rearrangement uses TRBV7-2 and TRBJ2-5; the match to TRBD1 covers 7 bases. V lost 0 bases, J lost 5 bases, and 3 bases stayed unmatched. The CDR3 runs 14 residues. The germline gives CDR1 SGHTA, CDR2 FQGNSA. This chain's CDR3 is CASSLALDRETQYF. Written as DNA, the CDR3 is TGTGCCAGCAGCTTAGCCTTGGACAGGGAGACCCAGTACTTC.

This clonotype was seen a handful of times. The rearrangement links TRBV5-5 to TRBJ2-7, with 9 bases that match TRBD2. The CDR3 is made up of 15 amino acids. Germline-derived CDR1 and CDR2 are SGHKS and YYEKEE (reference sequence). The V gene end was trimmed by 2 bases and the J gene end by 2 bases; junction bases not matched to a gene: 5. CDR3 DNA: TGTGCCAGCAGCTTACAAGCGGGGGGAGCCTACGAGCAGTACTTC. This codes for CASSLQAGGAYEQYF.

This clonotype has only a few counts. V usage is TRBV9 and J usage is TRBJ2-7; D possibly matches TRBD1 or TRBD2 (6 bases each). CDR3 length: 15 residues. V was cut by 3 bases and J by 0 bases, with 13 bases left in between. CDR1 and CDR2 from the germline V gene are SGDLS and YYNGEE. The CDR3 bases are TGTGCCAGCAGCGCAGGGGACTCTTTCTCCTACGAGCAGTACTTC. This sequence encodes CASSAGDSFSYEQYF.

The table lists this clonotype with a few counts. J is TRBJ2-5 and V is TRBV5-1; either TRBD1 or TRBD2 may supply D (6 bases each). The germline V gene has CDR1 SGHRS and CDR2 YFSETQ. V was shortened by 4 bases and J by 0 bases, with 19 bases between the two germline ends. The CDR3 length is 17 residues. CDR3 in DNA: TGCGCCAGCAGCCCTCACCCCGGGGGCTATGACCAAGAGACCCAGTACTTC. It codes for CASSPHPGGYDQETQYF.

This clonotype occurred a few times. This sequence joins TRBV12-3 or TRBV12-4 and TRBJ2-2; 9 bases match TRBD1. After removal of 7 bases from V and 4 bases from J, the junction contained 4 bases not matched to a gene. The CDR3 is made up of 14 amino acids. CDR3 nucleotides: TGTGCCAGCATTATGACAGGGGGCACCGGGGAGCTGTTTTTT. It is translated as CASIMTGGTGELFF.

The J gene is TRBJ1-1, the V gene TRBV6-1; possibly TRBD1 for D (5 bases). The CDR3 runs 17 residues. Germline CDR1 and CDR2: MNHNS and SASEGT. The germline V and J ends were trimmed by 5 bases and 1 base, with 20 bases remaining between them. For the CDR3, the DNA is TGTGCCAGCAGTCTTACGACAGCCCTAGGGGCGAACACTGAAGCTTTCTTT. Translated, it gives CASSLTTALGANTEAFF.

This clonotype was observed a few times. The chain joins TRBV20-1 to TRBJ2-7; 8 bases match TRBD2. The CDR3 is 14 residues long. V trimming: 6 bases; J trimming: 5 bases; junction bases outside the gene matches: 12. Per the germline V gene, CDR1 is DFQATT and CDR2 is SNEGSKA (reference sequence). The CDR3 protein is CSARVAGRANEQYF. The CDR3, as DNA: TGCAGTGCAAGGGTAGCGGGGAGGGCCAACGAGCAGTACTTC.

The rearrangement joins TRBV20-1 to TRBJ1-2; 9 bases match TRBD1. CDR1 and CDR2 (germline): DFQATT, SNEGSKA (reference sequence). CDR3 size: 13 residues. Unmatched junction bases numbered 5, after V lost 5 bases and J lost 4 bases. CDR3 DNA sequence: TGCAGTGCTTGGGGACAGGGAGTCTATGGCTACACCTTC. This sequence encodes CSAWGQGVYGYTF.

This sequence joins TRBV7-8 and TRBJ2-7, with unresolved D. CDR1 and CDR2 (germline): SGHVS, FQNEAQ. This CDR3 is 14 amino acids long. Trimming cost V 3 bases and J 2 bases, with 11 bases left between them. The CDR3 bases are TGTGCCAGCAGCTTCTCGACACCGACCTACGAGCAGTACTTC. This translates into CASSFSTPTYEQYF.